The present TCR beta chain was sequenced within a study of blood T cell repertoires in COVID-19. Study in general: Material from acute and convalescent COVID-19 was sourced from the United States, Italy and Spain.

The method was immunoSEQ multiplex PCR; TCRdb's version includes in-frame clones alone and lacks a portion of them. The table lists approximately 280,000 clones, nearly 90% of them singletons. From germline, CDR1 is SEHNR and CDR2 FQNEAQ (reference sequence). CDR3 length: 13 residues. V lost 2 bases, J lost 7 bases, and 2 bases stayed unmatched. Cohort placement rested on clinical history that participants reported themselves. The sample comprised PBMCs or T cells enriched from blood (not recorded which). The TCR comes from a woman aged 18-35 years with acute COVID-19. The chain uses TRBV7-9 and TRBJ2-1, with 7 bases aligning to TRBD1. CDR3 loop: CASSLTGANEQFF. CDR3 coding DNA: TGTGCCAGCAGCTTAACAGGGGCGAATGAGCAGTTCTTC.